The 25 T cell receptor beta chains in this list originate from one sample, sequenced in a study of regulatory T cells in long-lasting Graves disease. Assembly of TCR beta libraries relied on iRepertoire HTBI primers together with Arm-PCR of CDR3 regions. TCRdb reprocessed the multiplex PCR reads via MiXCR and lists one record per CDR3 protein. The table records 700,000 or so distinct CDR3 sequences, about 30% of them present only once. Time point indicated: persistent/refractory GD, antithyroid drugs over 5 years with positive TRAb. PBMC-derived RNA was used for the TCR library. The sequencing used peripheral blood mononuclear cells (PBMCs), collected when the disease was refractory, from a patient treated with antithyroid drugs. All receptors come from a female donor with Graves disease.

This chain uses TRBV5-1 with TRBJ2-2; 8 bases align to TRBD2. Germline CDR1 reads SGHRS; CDR2 reads YFSETQ. CDR3 length: 15 residues. J was trimmed by 5 bases and V by 5 bases; bases with no gene match: 8. CDR3 in amino acids: CASSSSGSGTGELFF. As DNA, the CDR3 is TGCGCCAGCAGTTCCAGCGGGAGTGGTACCGGGGAGCTGTTTTTT.

The chain couples TRBV29-1 to TRBJ2-4; 9 bases fit TRBD1. The germline gives CDR1 SQVTM, CDR2 ANQGSEA. This CDR3 is built from 12 residues. V lost 6 bases to trimming and J lost 6 bases; unmatched junction nucleotides: 3. The CDR3 nucleotides read TGCAGCGTACGACAGGGGGTAAACATTCAGTACTTC. Amino acid sequence: CSVRQGVNIQYF.

This chain joins TRBV29-1 and TRBJ2-3; D is possibly TRBD1 or TRBD2 (5 bases each). The CDR3 loop spans 13 amino acids. Germline V gene lookup returns CDR1 SQVTM and CDR2 ANQGSEA. Trimming left V 7 bases short and J 1 base short, with 12 bases between. DNA for the CDR3: TGCAGCGGGCAAAGGGACCGCACAGATACGCAGTATTTT. It yields the protein CSGQRDRTDTQYF.

The chain couples TRBV2 to TRBJ1-4; 9 positions agree with TRBD1. This CDR3 spans 15 amino acids. The V and J ends lost 7 bases and 6 bases, in that order; junction bases with no gene match: 9. Germline CDR1 and CDR2: SNHLY and FYNNEI. Here the CDR3 reads CASTQPGQGYEKLFF. CDR3 nucleotide sequence: TGTGCCAGCACCCAACCGGGACAGGGATATGAAAAACTGTTTTTT.

The chain couples TRBV19 to TRBJ2-7; 7 nucleotides agree with TRBD1. V gave up 6 bases and J gave up 3 bases; unmatched junction bases: 5. Looked up from germline, CDR1 is LNHDA and CDR2 is SQIVND (reference sequence). CDR3 size: 13 residues. CDR3 loop: CASSPGQHYEQYF. The CDR3 coding sequence is TGTGCCAGTAGCCCGGGACAGCACTACGAGCAGTACTTC.

The rearrangement links TRBV28 to TRBJ2-7, with a possible D match to TRBD2 (6 bases). From germline, CDR1 is MDHEN and CDR2 SYDVKM. CDR3 size: 11 residues. The V end was cut by 4 bases, the J end by 10 bases, with 11 bases between. CDR3 sequence (DNA): TGTGCCAGCAGTTACGGGGGTAAACAGTACTTC. Amino acids: CASSYGGKQYF.

This clonotype was seen more than once but under ten times. CDR3 DNA: TGTGCCAGCAGCCCCCGAGAGGGGTCGTATCAGCCCCAGCATTTT. Its translation: CASSPREGSYQPQHF. The chain links TRBV28 to TRBJ1-5; D might be TRBD1 (5 bases). Between the trimmed V and J ends, which lost 6 bases and 5 bases, there was a span of 17 bases. Germline V gene data show CDR1 as MDHEN and CDR2 as SYDVKM. The CDR3 is 15 residues long.

The chain couples TRBV20-1 to TRBJ2-7, with unresolved D. The length of the CDR3 is 16 residues. Germline V lookup: CDR1 DFQATT, CDR2 SNEGSKA (reference sequence). The V end was cut by 1 base, the J end by 4 bases, with 20 bases between. CDR3: CSARGSWQSLPYEQYF. The CDR3 region has the DNA TGCAGTGCTAGAGGGTCGTGGCAGTCCCTTCCTTACGAGCAGTACTTC.

The chain joins TRBV27 to TRBJ2-2; 11 positions agree with TRBD2. CDR3 size: 18 residues. Germline V gives CDR1 MNHEY, CDR2 SMNVEV (reference sequence). Trimming removed 5 bases from V and 8 bases from J; junction bases left unmatched: 16. The CDR3 reads CASSLQTSGTQKGGELFF. In DNA form, the CDR3 reads TGTGCCAGCAGTCTCCAGACTAGCGGGACACAAAAGGGAGGGGAGCTGTTTTTT.

The chain has TRBV9 and TRBJ2-6; D is unresolved. The germline V gene encodes CDR1 SGDLS and CDR2 YYNGEE. Trimming cost V 3 bases and J 16 bases, with 17 bases left between them. This CDR3 has 13 amino acids. The CDR3 reads CASSDYVQPKLTF. In DNA, the CDR3 is TGTGCCAGCAGCGACTATGTGCAGCCAAAACTGACTTTC.

This clonotype occurred a few times. The gene calls are TRBV20-1 and TRBJ1-1; D not resolved. The CDR3 totals 14 residues. V was pared by 3 bases and J by 4 bases, with 15 bases between. Germline lookup yields CDR1 DFQATT and CDR2 SNEGSKA (reference sequence). CDR3 bases: TGCAGTGCTAGGGATTGGGAAATTGGCACTGAAGCTTTCTTT. This sequence encodes CSARDWEIGTEAFF.

This clonotype was detected only a few times. The rearrangement uses TRBV6-5 and TRBJ2-7, with D tentatively TRBD1 or TRBD2 (5 bases each). Germline values: CDR1 MNHEY, CDR2 SVGAGI. Trimming removed 2 bases at V and 6 bases at J, with 8 bases between. CDR3 length: 12 residues. Here the CDR3 reads CASSYGGREQYF. The CDR3 nucleotides are TGTGCCAGCAGTTACGGGGGACGCGAGCAGTACTTC.

There are a few counts of this clonotype. This rearrangement joins TRBV7-9 to TRBJ2-7; D unclear. This CDR3 region has 14 residues. Deletions cut 5 bases from V and 3 bases from J, with 14 bases between. The germline gives CDR1 SEHNR, CDR2 FQNEAQ (reference sequence). CDR3 loop: CASSKSDGSYEQYF. CDR3 nucleotides: TGTGCCAGCAGCAAAAGTGACGGAAGCTACGAGCAGTACTTC. The full variable domain, rest sourced from reference TRBV7-9 and TRBJ2-7, is DTGVSQNPRHKITKRGQNVTFRCDPISEHNRLYWYRQTLGQGPEFLTYFQNEAQLEKSRLLSDRFSAERPKGSFSTLEIQRTEQGDSAMYLCASSKSDGSYEQYFGPGTRLTVT.

This clonotype was found a few times. This rearrangement joins TRBV30 to TRBJ1-2; D not certain. Between the trimmed V and J ends, which lost 4 bases and 3 bases, there was a span of 12 bases. The CDR3 covers 13 residues. Germline values: CDR1 GTSNPN, CDR2 SVGIG (reference sequence). The CDR3 sequence is CAWTTASDYGYTF. For the CDR3, the DNA is TGTGCCTGGACTACGGCTTCGGACTATGGCTACACCTTC.

The chain joins TRBV19 to TRBJ2-5; 10 bases are shared with TRBD1. Trimming cost V 6 bases and J 2 bases; bases outside gene matches: 6. Germline V gene sequence: CDR1 LNHDA, CDR2 SQIVND (reference sequence). This CDR3 has 15 residues. DNA of the CDR3: TGTGCCAGTAGCCCGGGACAGGGGCCTCAAGAGACCCAGTACTTC. Translated, it gives CASSPGQGPQETQYF.

This clonotype occurred a few times. The chain is built from TRBV3-1 and TRBJ1-1, with D uncertain. Deletions cut 4 bases from V and 2 bases from J, with 11 bases between. The CDR3 covers 14 residues. Germline V lookup: CDR1 LGHDT, CDR2 YNNKEL (reference sequence). The CDR3 nucleotides are TGTGCCAGCAGCCGAGCCCCGGATAACACTGAAGCTTTCTTT. This sequence encodes CASSRAPDNTEAFF.

The J gene is TRBJ2-1, the V gene TRBV12-3 or TRBV12-4; TRBD2 matches 9 bases. The CDR3 runs to 15 residues. V lost 7 bases and J lost 7; bases outside the gene matches: 11. In DNA form, the CDR3 reads TGTGCCAGCACCCCTCGGCTAGCGGGAATGAATGAGCAGTTCTTC. Translated, it gives CASTPRLAGMNEQFF.

This clonotype has more than one count but fewer than ten. J is TRBJ1-1 and V is TRBV19; 9 bases align to TRBD1. Trimming removed 7 bases from V and 0 bases from J; junction bases left unmatched: 12. Germline V lookup: CDR1 LNHDA, CDR2 SQIVND (reference sequence). This CDR3 is built from 17 residues. As DNA, the CDR3 is TGTGCCAGTACCCAATGGGTCGACAGGGGGTTGAACACTGAAGCTTTCTTT. This sequence encodes CASTQWVDRGLNTEAFF.

Only one count was recorded for this clonotype. The rearrangement uses TRBV15 and TRBJ1-5; D is undetermined. The CDR3 is made up of 13 amino acids. Trimming took 2 bases from V and 7 from J, leaving 9 bases between them. Germline CDR1 is LNHNV and CDR2 is YYDKDF (reference sequence). The DNA of the CDR3 is TGTGCCACCAGCAGACCGGAGGGCCAGCCCCAGCATTTT. It specifies CATSRPEGQPQHF.

This clonotype has more than one count but fewer than ten. The chain combines TRBV29-1 with TRBJ1-1; 7 bases fit TRBD1. This CDR3 spans 13 amino acids. The ends lost 6 bases at V and 0 bases at J; junction bases unmatched: 4. From germline, CDR1 is SQVTM and CDR2 ANQGSEA. Here the CDR3 reads CSVGTVLNTEAFF. CDR3 in DNA: TGCAGCGTCGGGACAGTTCTGAACACTGAAGCTTTCTTT.

This clonotype was observed at least ten times. The rearrangement uses TRBV6-1 and TRBJ1-1; no clear D. Between the trimmed V and J ends, which lost 6 bases and 3 bases, there was a span of 8 bases. The germline CDR1 and CDR2 sequences are MNHNS and SASEGT. This CDR3 contains 12 residues. CDR3 sequence: CASRYRDTEAFF. CDR3 nucleotides: TGTGCCAGCAGGTACCGGGACACTGAAGCTTTCTTT.

This chain connects TRBV29-1 to TRBJ2-7; 8 bases fit TRBD1. V gave up 0 bases and J gave up 12 bases; unmatched junction bases: 13. This CDR3 comprises 14 residues. Germline V gene lookup returns CDR1 SQVTM and CDR2 ANQGSEA. CDR3 sequence (DNA): TGCAGCGTTGAAGAGGGGCAGGGGGCCCCGTGTCGGTACTTC. This codes for CSVEEGQGAPCRYF.

The chain uses TRBV19 and TRBJ1-1, with a weak D call TRBD1 (6 bases). CDR3 length equals 15 residues. CDR1 and CDR2 from the germline V gene are LNHDA and SQIVND (reference sequence). The ends were cut back, 3 bases at V and 4 bases at J, with 15 bases in the middle. CDR3: CASSIPQGMGTEAFF. The CDR3 bases are TGTGCCAGTAGTATCCCTCAGGGGATGGGCACTGAAGCTTTCTTT.

In DNA form, the CDR3 reads TGTGCCAGCAATGAGGGGAGGGTTGGCGGCTACACCTTC. Its translation: CASNEGRVGGYTF. The V gene is TRBV12-3 or TRBV12-4, the J gene TRBJ1-2; tentatively, D is TRBD1 (5 bases). CDR3 length: 13 residues. V gave up 7 bases and J gave up 8 bases, with 17 bases separating them.

This clonotype occurred a few times. The rearrangement uses TRBV6-1 and TRBJ1-5, with D perhaps matching TRBD1 (5 bases). The V gene lost 3 bases and the J gene lost 5 bases, with 14 bases spanning the gap. This CDR3 is built from 15 residues. In germline, CDR1 is MNHNS, CDR2 SASEGT. The CDR3 reads CASSEWGIGDQPQHF. DNA of the CDR3: TGTGCCAGCAGTGAGTGGGGCATAGGGGATCAGCCCCAGCATTTT.